This TCR beta chain was obtained from a study of blood T cell repertoires in COVID-19. The CDR3 has 15 amino acids. With V trimmed by 2 bases and J by 1 base, 4 bases remained unmatched. CDR1 and CDR2 (germline): MNHNS, SASEGT. Generated by immunoSEQ multiplex PCR, the TCRdb table keeps only in-frame clones and is missing some. The sample includes roughly 140,000 clones, 80% to 90% of them seen just once. The chain is built from TRBV6-1 and TRBJ1-2; TRBD1 aligns across 7 bases. The TCR originated in a woman aged 40-49 years with acute or convalescent COVID-19. The specimen sequenced was peripheral blood. The CDR3 nucleotides are TGTGCCAGCAGTGAACCCGGACAGGTTAACTATGGCTACACCTTC. Protein product: CASSEPGQVNYGYTF.